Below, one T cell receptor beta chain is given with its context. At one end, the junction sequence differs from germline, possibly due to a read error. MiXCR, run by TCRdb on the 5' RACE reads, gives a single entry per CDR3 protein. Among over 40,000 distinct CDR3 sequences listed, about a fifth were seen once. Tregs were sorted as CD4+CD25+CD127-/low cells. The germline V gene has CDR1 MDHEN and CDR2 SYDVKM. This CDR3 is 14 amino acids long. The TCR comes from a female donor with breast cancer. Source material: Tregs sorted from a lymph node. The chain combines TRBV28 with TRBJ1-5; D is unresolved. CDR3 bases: TGTACCAGCAGTTTATTCTGGAGCAATCAGCCCCAGCATTTT. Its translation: CTSSLFWSNQPQHF.